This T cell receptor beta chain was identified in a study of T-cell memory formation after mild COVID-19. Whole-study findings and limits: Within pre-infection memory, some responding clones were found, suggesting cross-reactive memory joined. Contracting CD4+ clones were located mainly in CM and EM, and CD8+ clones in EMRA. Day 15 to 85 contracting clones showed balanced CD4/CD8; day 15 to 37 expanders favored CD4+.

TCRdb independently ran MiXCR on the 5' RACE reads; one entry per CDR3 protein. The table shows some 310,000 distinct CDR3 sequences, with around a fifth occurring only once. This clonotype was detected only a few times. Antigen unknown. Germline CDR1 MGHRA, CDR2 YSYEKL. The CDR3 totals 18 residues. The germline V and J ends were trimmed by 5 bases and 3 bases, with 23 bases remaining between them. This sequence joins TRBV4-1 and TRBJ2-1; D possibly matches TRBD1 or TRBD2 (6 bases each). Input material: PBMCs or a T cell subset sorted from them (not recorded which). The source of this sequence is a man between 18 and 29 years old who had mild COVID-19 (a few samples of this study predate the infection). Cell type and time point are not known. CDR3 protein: CASSTQLRGEIYYNEQFF. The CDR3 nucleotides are TGCGCCAGCAGCACCCAATTAAGGGGGGAGATTTACTACAATGAGCAGTTCTTC.